A single sample is the source of the 16 T cell receptor beta chains below, sequenced in a study of Graves' ophthalmopathy and Graves' hyperthyroidism (dated by TCRdb to the late 2010s). TCRdb lists the instrument as Illumina HiSeq 2000. TCR beta CDR3 regions were amplified from RNA transcripts for repertoire sequencing. The first round of RT-PCR was done with HTBI primers and the Qiagen OneStep RT-PCR kit, and was followed by a second round of multiplex PCR, then size selection and purification. The public reads were reanalyzed by TCRdb: fastp trimming at Q25, MiXCR alignment, in-frame beta chains only. Each entry is one CDR3 protein sequence, shown with its most common DNA and genes. Counted in this sample were 450,000 or so distinct CDR3 sequences; approximately 15% of them appeared once. Clones ranked in the top ten supply approximately 9.8% of the sample. Sequenced sample: blood. These receptor sequences come from a woman under 40 with Graves' ophthalmopathy. Donor details come from another sample of the same person, matched by shared clones.

The V gene is TRBV20-1, the J gene TRBJ1-1; no definite D call. The CDR3 sequence is 12 residues long. Trimming took 1 base from V and 4 from J, leaving 7 bases between them. Germline V gene sequence: CDR1 DFQATT, CDR2 SNEGSKA (reference sequence). The CDR3 loop reads CSARGGFTEAFF. The CDR3 DNA sequence: TGCAGTGCTAGAGGGGGATTCACTGAAGCTTTCTTT.

This clonotype was recorded many times. V gene TRBV19 combines with J gene TRBJ1-1; D gene uncertain. V lost 5 bases and J 1 base, leaving 11 bases between the germline ends. This CDR3 comprises 14 residues. Germline CDR1 LNHDA, CDR2 SQIVND (reference sequence). CDR3 in DNA: TGTGCCAGTAGTGAGGGCAGCCGGAACACTGAAGCTTTCTTT. Encoded protein: CASSEGSRNTEAFF.

In its sample, this clonotype was seen many times. This chain joins TRBV6-5 and TRBJ2-7; 11 positions agree with TRBD2. The CDR3 contains 17 residues. Trimming at V came to 2 bases and at J to 4 bases, leaving 10 bases not matched to a gene. The germline V gene encodes CDR1 MNHEY and CDR2 SVGAGI. CDR3 bases: TGTGCCAGCAGTTACAAGACCGGGACTAGCGGACTTTACGAGCAGTACTTC. It yields the protein CASSYKTGTSGLYEQYF.

This clonotype was seen at least ten times. The V gene is TRBV6-1, the J gene TRBJ2-3; unclear D gene. The CDR3 extends over 13 amino acids. The germline V and J ends were trimmed by 4 bases and 0 bases, with 5 bases remaining between them. CDR1 MNHNS and CDR2 SASEGT come from the germline V gene. CDR3 in DNA: TGTGCCAGCAGTGGGTACAGCACAGATACGCAGTATTTT. This encodes CASSGYSTDTQYF.

Regarding this clonotype: With a much larger clone just one base away, this may be a read error. This sequence joins TRBV28 and TRBJ2-2; D unresolved. The germline V gene encodes CDR1 MDHEN and CDR2 SYDVKM. The CDR3 is 13 residues long. Between the trimmed V and J ends, which lost 10 bases and 3 bases, there was a span of 12 bases. The CDR3 loop is CAIATSYTGELFF. The CDR3 DNA reads TGTGCCATCGCGACATCGTACACCGGGGAGCTGTTTTTT.

This clonotype showed up many times. The rearrangement joins TRBV7-2 to TRBJ1-3, with D unresolved. In germline, CDR1 is SGHTA, CDR2 FQGNSA. V gave up 4 bases and J gave up 0 bases, with 10 bases separating them. This CDR3 contains 15 residues. The CDR3 DNA is TGTGCCAGCAGCTCGACGGTTTTCTCTGGAAACACCATATATTTT. It codes for CASSSTVFSGNTIYF.

This clonotype was detected many times. The rearrangement links TRBV27 to TRBJ1-1; TRBD1 might be the D (6 bases). V dropped 5 bases and J dropped 4 bases, with 17 bases sitting between them. CDR1 is MNHEY, CDR2 SMNVEV, per germline (reference sequence). The CDR3 is made up of 15 amino acids. The CDR3 nucleotides read TGTGCCAGCAGTCAACGACAGGAGTTGGGCACTGAAGCTTTCTTT. Amino acids: CASSQRQELGTEAFF.

The chain links TRBV15 to TRBJ1-1; a weak D match, TRBD1 (6 bases). Germline V gives CDR1 LNHNV, CDR2 YYDKDF (reference sequence). This CDR3 comprises 14 residues. Trimming cost V 5 bases and J 5 bases, with 15 bases left between them. Here the CDR3 reads CATSRQVRKTEAFF. The CDR3 region has the DNA TGTGCCACCAGCCGACAGGTCAGGAAGACTGAAGCTTTCTTT.

The genes are TRBV6-1 and TRBJ1-6; D is ambiguous. The CDR3 runs 16 residues. The V end was cut by 7 bases, the J end by 0 bases, with 13 bases between. Germline values: CDR1 MNHNS, CDR2 SASEGT. The CDR3 DNA sequence: TGTGCCAGCAACCGGATCCGCAGCTCCTATAATTCACCCCTCCACTTT. It is translated as CASNRIRSSYNSPLHF.

This clonotype has a handful of counts. This chain joins TRBV28 and TRBJ2-7; 8 bases match TRBD2. The CDR3 totals 15 residues. Germline V gene data show CDR1 as MDHEN and CDR2 as SYDVKM. The trim removed 2 bases at V and 0 bases at J, leaving 3 bases unmatched. The CDR3 protein is CASSLIAGLSYEQYF. The CDR3 nucleotides read TGTGCCAGCAGTTTAATAGCGGGACTCTCCTACGAGCAGTACTTC.

This clonotype was seen many times. The chain joins TRBV5-1 to TRBJ1-1; 8 bases line up with TRBD1. With 4 bases clipped from V and 5 bases from J, the junction kept 7 bases outside the gene matches. This CDR3 comprises 14 residues. Looked up from germline, CDR1 is SGHRS and CDR2 is YFSETQ. The CDR3 here is CASSQGQGKTEAFF. The CDR3 DNA reads TGCGCCAGCAGCCAAGGACAGGGTAAAACTGAAGCTTTCTTT.

This clonotype was recorded at least ten times. J is TRBJ2-7 and V is TRBV20-1; no firm D call. V was pared by 6 bases and J by 0 bases, with 12 bases between. CDR3 length equals 13 residues. CDR1 DFQATT and CDR2 SNEGSKA come from the germline V gene (reference sequence). Written as DNA, the CDR3 is TGCAGTGCGATCGGAGTACTCTCCTACGAGCAGTACTTC. It yields the protein CSAIGVLSYEQYF.

A few counts support this clonotype. The chain carries TRBV5-6 and TRBJ1-2; D may be TRBD1 (5 bases). The CDR3 is 13 residues long. Germline assignment: CDR1 SGHDT and CDR2 YYEEEE. V was shortened by 2 bases and J by 6 bases, with 11 bases between the two germline ends. The CDR3 DNA reads TGTGCCAGCAGCTTTCAAGGGGTAGATGGCTACACCTTC. Amino acid sequence: CASSFQGVDGYTF.

This clonotype came up many times. The V and J genes are TRBV27 and TRBJ2-5; no clear D gene. The CDR3 contains 15 residues. Trimming stripped 3 bases from V and 1 base from J, with 12 bases between. Per germline, CDR1 MNHEY and CDR2 SMNVEV (reference sequence). CDR3 coding DNA: TGTGCCAGCAGTTTGACGGGCAGTCTCCAAGAGACCCAGTACTTC. Translation gives CASSLTGSLQETQYF.

This clonotype was observed many times. V gene TRBV11-2 combines with J gene TRBJ1-2; perhaps TRBD1 as D (6 bases). CDR3 size: 15 residues. Trimming shortened V by 3 bases and J by 2 bases, and 13 bases separated the two germline ends. Germline V gives CDR1 SGHAT, CDR2 FQNNGV. The CDR3 is CASSFGSDSNYGYTF. For the CDR3, the DNA is TGTGCCAGCAGCTTTGGATCGGACAGCAACTATGGCTACACCTTC.

At least ten counts were recorded for this clonotype. This rearrangement joins TRBV28 to TRBJ2-1; D call uncertain. Germline CDR1 MDHEN, CDR2 SYDVKM. V was clipped by 1 base and J by 5 bases, with 12 bases between them. The CDR3 covers 15 residues. This CDR3 reads CASSLSLQEHNEQFF. The CDR3 bases are TGTGCCAGCAGTTTATCGCTCCAGGAACACAATGAGCAGTTCTTC.